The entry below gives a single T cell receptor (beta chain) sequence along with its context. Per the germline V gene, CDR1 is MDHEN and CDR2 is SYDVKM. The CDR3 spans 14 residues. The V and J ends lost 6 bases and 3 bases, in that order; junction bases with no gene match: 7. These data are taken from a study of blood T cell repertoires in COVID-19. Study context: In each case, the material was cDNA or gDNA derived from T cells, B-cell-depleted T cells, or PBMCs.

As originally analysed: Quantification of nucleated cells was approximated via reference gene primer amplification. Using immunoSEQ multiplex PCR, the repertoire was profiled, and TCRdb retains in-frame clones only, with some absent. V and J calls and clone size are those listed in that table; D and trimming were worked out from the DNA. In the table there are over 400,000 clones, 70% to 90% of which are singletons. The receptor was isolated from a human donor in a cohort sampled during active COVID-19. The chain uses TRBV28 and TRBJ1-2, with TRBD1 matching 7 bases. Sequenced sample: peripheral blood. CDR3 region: CASSTYTGDYGYTF. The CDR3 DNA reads TGTGCCAGCAGCACTTATACAGGGGACTATGGCTACACCTTC.